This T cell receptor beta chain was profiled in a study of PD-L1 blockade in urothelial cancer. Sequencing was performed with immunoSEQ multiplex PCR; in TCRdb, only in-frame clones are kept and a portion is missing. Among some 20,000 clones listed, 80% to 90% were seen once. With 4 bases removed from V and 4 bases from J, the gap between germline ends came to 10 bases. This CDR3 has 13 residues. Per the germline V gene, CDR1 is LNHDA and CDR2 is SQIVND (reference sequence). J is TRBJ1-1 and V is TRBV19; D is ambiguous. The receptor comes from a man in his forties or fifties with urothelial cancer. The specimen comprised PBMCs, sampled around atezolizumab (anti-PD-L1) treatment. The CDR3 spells CASSTTGTTEAFF. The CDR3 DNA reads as TGTGCCAGTAGTACGACGGGTACCACTGAAGCTTTCTTT.